Each of the 17 T cell receptor beta chains below was sequenced from the same sample in a study of human T cells and chemical hapten exposure. TCRdb recomputed calls from the RACE reads with MiXCR, one row per CDR3 protein. The top ten clones hold 2.6% of a sample with roughly 380,000 distinct CDR3 sequences, around 5.5% of them seen once. The time point denotes: pre-sensitization, week 0. Treatment described: therapeutic diphenylcyclopropenone sensitization with weekly scalp DPC. The specimen comprised whole blood, sampled in connection with sensitization to the hapten diphenylcyclopropenone (DPC). The receptor set was obtained from a woman aged 50 to 60 with alopecia areata. Some clones in this sample may be carry-over from other donors' samples.

This clonotype has just a few counts. The rearrangement uses TRBV15 and TRBJ1-1, with TRBD1 as a possible D gene (5 bases). Between the trimmed V and J ends, which lost 1 base and 0 bases, there was a span of 18 bases. Germline CDR1 reads LNHNV; CDR2 reads YYDKDF (reference sequence). The CDR3 totals 18 residues. This CDR3 is CATSRVSLSGTMNTEAFF. The CDR3 DNA is TGTGCCACCAGCAGAGTCAGCCTCTCGGGGACCATGAACACTGAAGCTTTCTTT. Using reference TRBV15 and TRBJ1-1 for the parts outside the CDR3, the full variable domain is DAMVIQNPRYQVTQFGKPVTLSCSQTLNHNVMYWYQQKSSQAPKLLFHYYDKDFNNEADTPDNFQSRRPNTSFCFLDIRSPGLGDTAMYLCATSRVSLSGTMNTEAFFGQGTRLTVV.

This clonotype was seen repeatedly, ten times or more. V is TRBV4-3 and J is TRBJ1-4; D not certain. This CDR3 contains 13 residues. Germline CDR1 and CDR2: LGHNA and YSLEER. V was pared by 0 bases and J by 4 bases, with 3 bases between. The CDR3 DNA reads TGCGCCAGCAGCCAAGACTTTAATGAAAAACTGTTTTTT. Translation gives CASSQDFNEKLFF.

In this sample, this clonotype turned up many times. The chain combines TRBV20-1 with TRBJ2-7, with TRBD2 matching over 7 bases. The CDR3 is made up of 15 amino acids. The germline V gene has CDR1 DFQATT and CDR2 SNEGSKA (reference sequence). The V and J ends lost 1 base and 7 bases, in that order; junction bases with no gene match: 13. DNA of the CDR3: TGCAGTGCTAGAGGGCCCGCGCGGGAGTCCTGGGAGCAGTACTTC. Encoded protein: CSARGPARESWEQYF.

The sample holds many counts of this clonotype. The gene calls are TRBV29-1 and TRBJ2-1, with TRBD2 matching over 14 bases. Germline CDR1 reads SQVTM; CDR2 reads ANQGSEA. V dropped 5 bases and J dropped 2; count of bases not matched to a gene: 5. The CDR3 contains 16 residues. Here the CDR3 DNA reads TGCAGCGTTATCGGACTAGCGGGAGGAGCCTACAATGAGCAGTTCTTC. Residues: CSVIGLAGGAYNEQFF.

The CDR3 coding sequence is TGTGCCACCCTACAAGCGGGGGCCCGATTGGAGCAGTTCTTC. Protein sequence: CATLQAGARLEQFF. The chain combines TRBV19 with TRBJ2-1, with 8 bases fitting TRBD2. This CDR3 comprises 14 residues. J lost 10 bases, V lost 10 bases, and 15 bases had no gene match. CDR1 is LNHDA and CDR2 is SQIVND in the germline V gene (reference sequence).

In its sample, this clonotype was seen many times. The chain has TRBV5-1 and TRBJ2-6; 7 nucleotides align to TRBD1. CDR1 and CDR2 (germline): SGHRS, YFSETQ. The CDR3 loop spans 16 amino acids. V was pared by 4 bases and J by 0 bases, with 4 bases of the junction left unmatched. This CDR3 reads CASSDRVSSGANVLTF. CDR3 nucleotide sequence: TGCGCCAGCAGCGACAGGGTCTCCTCTGGGGCCAACGTCCTGACTTTC.

This clonotype was observed at least ten times. The chain uses TRBV28 and TRBJ2-5, with TRBD2 matching 10 bases. The germline V gene encodes CDR1 MDHEN and CDR2 SYDVKM. This CDR3 is 16 amino acids long. J was trimmed by 0 bases and V by 5 bases; bases with no gene match: 6. CDR3: CASSPLAGAHQETQYF. The CDR3 region has the DNA TGTGCCAGCAGTCCCCTAGCGGGGGCCCACCAAGAGACCCAGTACTTC.

This clonotype was counted at least ten times. J is TRBJ2-1 and V is TRBV6-2 or TRBV6-3; 15 bases fit TRBD2. The CDR3 extends over 15 amino acids. Trimming cost V 2 bases and J 8 bases; bases outside gene matches: 1. Per the germline V gene, CDR1 is MNHEY and CDR2 is SVGEGT. This chain's CDR3 is CASSYRTSGGDEQFF. In DNA, the CDR3 is TGTGCCAGCAGTTACAGGACTAGCGGGGGGGATGAGCAGTTCTTC.

This clonotype was picked up a small number of times. V gene TRBV7-8 combines with J gene TRBJ2-4, with D maybe TRBD1 (6 bases). CDR1 SGHVS and CDR2 FQNEAQ come from the germline V gene. CDR3 length equals 16 residues. Trimming removed 5 bases at V and 0 bases at J, with 14 bases between. CDR3 region: CASSIWTDLAKNIQYF. The CDR3 coding sequence is TGTGCCAGCAGCATTTGGACAGACCTAGCCAAAAACATTCAGTACTTC.

The V call is TRBV12-3 or TRBV12-4, the J call TRBJ2-4, with 10 bases aligning to TRBD2. The CDR3 is 16 residues long. Germline trimming cut 3 bases from V and 6 bases from J; bases unmatched to any gene: 8. Here the CDR3 reads CASSFLGLADINIQYF. DNA of the CDR3: TGTGCCAGCAGTTTTCTAGGACTAGCGGATATAAACATTCAGTACTTC.

This clonotype was found a few times. This chain connects TRBV20-1 to TRBJ2-7; TRBD1 agrees at 9 bases. Looked up from germline, CDR1 is DFQATT and CDR2 is SNEGSKA (reference sequence). This CDR3 has 14 amino acids. Losses at the gene ends were 2 bases for V and 3 bases for J; bases not matched to a gene: 5. The CDR3 DNA sequence: TGCAGTGCTAGACCCGGGACAGGGTTCTACGAGCAGTACTTC. It is translated as CSARPGTGFYEQYF.

The gene calls are TRBV12-3 or TRBV12-4 and TRBJ1-5; 9 positions match TRBD1. Trimming took 4 bases from V and 2 from J; bases not matched to a gene: 6. The CDR3 totals 16 residues. The CDR3 DNA follows: TGTGCCAGCAGTTACTCTCGGACAGGGGGCAATCAGCCCCAGCATTTT. This sequence encodes CASSYSRTGGNQPQHF.

This clonotype was observed a few times. The chain joins TRBV14 to TRBJ2-1; TRBD2 matches 11 bases. After removal of 4 bases from V and 9 bases from J, the junction contained 8 bases not matched to a gene. Germline V gives CDR1 SGHDN, CDR2 FVKESK. The CDR3 has 15 amino acids. The CDR3 reads CASSPTSGIWSEQFF. DNA of the CDR3: TGTGCCAGCAGCCCGACTAGCGGGATTTGGAGTGAGCAGTTCTTC. The full variable domain, completed using reference TRBV14 and TRBJ2-1, is EAGVTQFPSHSVIEKGQTVTLRCDPISGHDNLYWYRRVMGKEIKFLLHFVKESKQDESGMPNNRFLAERTGGTYSTLKVQPAELEDSGVYFCASSPTSGIWSEQFFGPGTRLTVL.

This clonotype has ten or more counts. The chain couples TRBV30 to TRBJ2-1; 8 nucleotides agree with TRBD1. Germline CDR1 reads GTSNPN; CDR2 reads SVGIG (reference sequence). This CDR3 contains 15 residues. Trimming took 5 bases from V and 9 from J; bases not matched to a gene: 15. The chain's CDR3 is CAWFPGGAIIREQFF. DNA for the CDR3: TGTGCCTGGTTCCCAGGGGGCGCGATCATTCGTGAGCAGTTCTTC.

This clonotype has a handful of counts. The rearrangement joins TRBV6-5 to TRBJ2-3, with D possibly being TRBD2 (6 bases). The germline gives CDR1 MNHEY, CDR2 SVGAGI. CDR3 length equals 15 residues. Trimming shortened V by 4 bases and J by 2 bases, and 13 bases separated the two germline ends. Here the CDR3 reads CASSSSRGLTDTQYF. In DNA, the CDR3 is TGTGCCAGCAGTTCCTCGCGGGGCCTCACAGATACGCAGTATTTT.

This clonotype has just a few counts. This rearrangement joins TRBV7-8 to TRBJ2-3; D call uncertain. The CDR3 is 15 residues long. Per germline, CDR1 SGHVS and CDR2 FQNEAQ. V was pared by 5 bases and J by 2 bases, with 14 bases between. CDR3 in DNA: TGTGCCAGCAGCCTCACAGAAGTCCTCACAGATACGCAGTATTTT. It yields the protein CASSLTEVLTDTQYF.

In its sample, this clonotype was seen a few times. The chain is built from TRBV6-2 or TRBV6-3 and TRBJ2-3; 11 nucleotides align to TRBD2. This CDR3 spans 16 amino acids. V dropped 4 bases and J dropped 4; count of bases not matched to a gene: 7. In germline, CDR1 is MNHEY, CDR2 SVGEGT. Here the CDR3 reads CASSSGTSGWADTQYF. The CDR3 region has the DNA TGTGCCAGCAGTTCCGGGACTAGCGGTTGGGCAGATACGCAGTATTTT.